The rows below give T cell receptor beta chains drawn from one sample of a study of T cells in Graves' hyperthyroidism and ophthalmopathy. TCRdb passed the multiplex PCR reads through MiXCR, listing each CDR3 protein once. The sample shows around 440,000 distinct CDR3 sequences, approximately 15% of them seen only once. Sequenced material: blood. These receptors were taken from a woman aged 18-29 years with Graves' hyperthyroidism. The CDR3 runs from the conserved cysteine through the conserved F or W. The D gene is left open where the match is weak. The listing skips clone size in some rows; elsewhere it reads once, few, many or a size class.

>.|TRBV6-4|TRBJ2-2|.
TGTGCCAGCAGTACCGAAAGCGGCACCGGGGAGCTGTTTTTT
CASSTESGTGELFF
>many|TRBV3-1|TRBJ1-1|.
TGTGCCAGCAGCGCCCCCGGTGGCCTCACTGAAGCTTTCTTT
CASSAPGGLTEAFF
>many|TRBV12-3/TRBV12-4|TRBJ1-5|TRBD1
TGTGCCAGCAGTGCCGGGACAGGTCGCAATCAGCCCCAGCATTTT
CASSAGTGRNQPQHF
>many|TRBV2|TRBJ1-1|.
TGTGCCAGCAGAGCTAGGGGACTGAACACTGAAGCTTTCTTT
CASRARGLNTEAFF
>many|TRBV28|TRBJ2-7|TRBD2
TGTGCCAGCAGTTCCTCCTATAGCGGGAGGTACACTTACGAGCAGTACTTC
CASSSSYSGRYTYEQYF
>many|TRBV11-3|TRBJ2-1|.
TGTGCCAGCAGCTTAGAGGCAGCCGCCCCGAATGAGCAGTTCTTC
CASSLEAAAPNEQFF
>.|TRBV28|TRBJ1-4|TRBD1
TGTGCCAGCAGCGCCGGACAGGGAGTGATTGGAGAAAAACTGTTTTTT
CASSAGQGVIGEKLFF
>many|TRBV7-2|TRBJ1-1|.
TGTGCCAGCAGCCCCTGGGTGGGCATGAACACTGAAGCTTTCTTT
CASSPWVGMNTEAFF
>.|TRBV20-1|TRBJ2-2|.
TGCAGTGCTAGAGATCGATCGGGAGCGAACACCGGGGAGCTGTTTTTT
CSARDRSGANTGELFF
>few|TRBV29-1|TRBJ1-1|.
TGCAGCGTTGAAGGGCTCGGGACTGAAGCTTTCTTT
CSVEGLGTEAFF
>.|TRBV27|TRBJ2-3|.
TGTGCCAGCAGTCCGATCTGGAGAGGGGGGGCCGCAGATACGCAGTATTTT
CASSPIWRGGAADTQYF
>.|TRBV7-9|TRBJ1-4|.
TGTGCCAGCAGACGCTTCAATGAAAAACTGTTTTTT
CASRRFNEKLFF
>few|TRBV3-1|TRBJ2-5|TRBD2
TGTGCCAGCAGCCTCGGGGGGGGAATTCAAGAGACCCAGTACTTC
CASSLGGGIQETQYF
>many|TRBV7-8|TRBJ1-2|TRBD1
TGTGCCAGCAGCTCGAAGGACAGGGGGAGCGGCTACACCTTC
CASSSKDRGSGYTF
>few|TRBV4-2|TRBJ2-3|TRBD1
TGTGCCAGCAGCTTCCAGGACAGGGAATCAGATACGCAGTATTTT
CASSFQDRESDTQYF
>few|TRBV6-2/TRBV6-3|TRBJ2-7|TRBD2
TGTGCCAGCAGTTACTCGCAGCCTAGCGGGAGGCCCGAGCAGTACTTC
CASSYSQPSGRPEQYF
>many|TRBV5-1|TRBJ1-1|.
TGCGCCAGCAGCTTGAACTCGAACACTGAAGCTTTCTTT
CASSLNSNTEAFF
>many|TRBV5-6|TRBJ1-6|.
TGTGCCAGCAGCTTCCAGGCCGTGGGGAGTTCACCCCTCCACTTT
CASSFQAVGSSPLHF
>many|TRBV5-1|TRBJ2-7|.
TGCGCCAGCAGCACGGGCTACGAGCAGTACTTC
CASSTGYEQYF
>many|TRBV7-2|TRBJ1-2|.
TGTGCCAGCAGTCCTCAGGAGGCCGGGGGCTACACCTTC
CASSPQEAGGYTF
>many|TRBV7-2|TRBJ2-5|.
TGTGCCAGCAGCTTAGTTGCAGGGACAAGCAGGGAGACCCAGTACTTC
CASSLVAGTSRETQYF
>many|TRBV9|TRBJ2-5|TRBD2
TGTGCCAGCAGCGTAGGACTAGCGGGAGGCCAAGAGACCCAGTACTTC
CASSVGLAGGQETQYF
>.|TRBV9|TRBJ2-7|TRBD1
TGTGCCAGCGGCTCGGGACAGGGACTCTACGAGCAGTACTTC
CASGSGQGLYEQYF
>.|TRBV5-6|TRBJ2-3|.
TGTGCCAGCAGCTTGAAGGGTGGTAGCACAGATACGCAGTATTTT
CASSLKGGSTDTQYF
>.|TRBV27|TRBJ2-2|TRBD2
TGTGCCAGCAGTTTATTAAGCGGGAAACCAGGCGGGGAGCTGTTTTTT
CASSLLSGKPGGELFF
>.|TRBV28|TRBJ2-6|.
TGTGACCGGGACTCGACGAACTCTGGGGCCAACGTCCTGACTTTC
CDRDSTNSGANVLTF
>.|TRBV20-1|TRBJ2-3|.
TGCAGTGCGAAATCTCCCTCTACTCGGTATTTT
CSAKSPSTRYF
>.|TRBV6-6|TRBJ1-6|TRBD1
TGTGCCAGCAGTTACTTGTCGGGACAGGACCTTTCACCCCTCCACTTT
CASSYLSGQDLSPLHF
>few|TRBV5-8|TRBJ2-1|TRBD2
TGTGCCAGCAGCTACTCGAGCGGGGGGCGGAGGAATGAGCAGTTCTTC
CASSYSSGGRRNEQFF
>.|TRBV7-2|TRBJ2-7|.
TGCGCCAGCAGCCAAGATCTCGCGGAATACGAGCAGTACTTC
CASSQDLAEYEQYF
>once|TRBV4-1|TRBJ2-6|.
TGCGCCAGCAGCCACCCTTGGCAGGGGGGTCCCGGGGCCAACGTCCTGACTTTC
CASSHPWQGGPGANVLTF
>few|TRBV7-9|TRBJ2-2|.
TGTGCCAGCAGCTTAGCCCAGGGGTACACCGGGGAGCTGTTTTTT
CASSLAQGYTGELFF
>few|TRBV7-9|TRBJ2-7|.
TGTGCCAGCAGCCCCTTGAGGGGGGTGAGCGAGCAGTACTTC
CASSPLRGVSEQYF
>.|TRBV3-1|TRBJ2-7|TRBD1
TGTGCCAGCAGCCCGCACCCACAGGGGAGCCCCTACGAGCAGTACTTC
CASSPHPQGSPYEQYF
>many|TRBV3-1|TRBJ1-1|.
TGTGCCACGGGGGCTCGCGGGAACACTGAAGCTTTCTTT
CATGARGNTEAFF
>few|TRBV6-1|TRBJ2-1|.
TGTGCCAGCACCCCCTGGGCAGGCGACCCGAGCTCCTACAATGAGCAGTTCTTC
CASTPWAGDPSSYNEQFF
>few|TRBV5-4|TRBJ2-3|.
TGTGCCAGCAGCCCGGACCGACACACAGATACGCAGTATTTT
CASSPDRHTDTQYF
>many|TRBV6-1|TRBJ2-7|.
TGTGCCAGCAGCCACCCGGACTCCTACGAGCAGTACTTC
CASSHPDSYEQYF
>many|TRBV11-2|TRBJ2-1|TRBD2
TGTGCCAGCAGATCACCCGGACTAGCGGGAGGCAATGAGCAGTTCTTC
CASRSPGLAGGNEQFF
>.|TRBV20-1|TRBJ1-2|.
TGCAGTGCTAGAGTCGAGGCCACTGGCTATGGCTACACCTTC
CSARVEATGYGYTF
>many|TRBV12-3/TRBV12-4|TRBJ2-7|TRBD1
TGTGCCAGCAGTCTCGGACAGGGGTTCGACGAGCAGTACTTC
CASSLGQGFDEQYF
>few|TRBV7-9|TRBJ2-1|TRBD2
TGTGCCAGCAGCTCCCCGAGTAGCGGGGGGTTTCCCTACAATGAGCAGTTCTTC
CASSSPSSGGFPYNEQFF
>few|TRBV10-3|TRBJ1-1|TRBD1
TGTGCCATCAGTGACAGGGGGGGAAAGACTGAAGCTTTCTTT
CAISDRGGKTEAFF
>many|TRBV6-2/TRBV6-3|TRBJ1-5|.
TGTGCCAGCAGTCCCGGATGGAATCAGCCCCAGCATTTT
CASSPGWNQPQHF
>many|TRBV5-1|TRBJ2-3|TRBD1
TGCGCCAGCAGCTTGGAGGGGGCCTCCACAGATACGCAGTATTTT
CASSLEGASTDTQYF
>many|TRBV6-1|TRBJ2-7|.
TGTGCCAGCAGTCGAACTAGGGGACCTACCGAGCAGTACTTC
CASSRTRGPTEQYF
>many|TRBV28|TRBJ2-7|TRBD2
TGTGCCAGCAGTTTAGGGACTAGCGGAACCTACGAGCAGTACTTC
CASSLGTSGTYEQYF
>many|TRBV5-1|TRBJ2-7|.
TGCGCCAGCAGCTGGGTAAGGGGCGCGGACGAGCAGTACTTC
CASSWVRGADEQYF
>many|TRBV19|TRBJ1-5|.
TGTGCCAGTAGTATGAGGCAGTCCTTAAATCAGCCCCAGCATTTT
CASSMRQSLNQPQHF